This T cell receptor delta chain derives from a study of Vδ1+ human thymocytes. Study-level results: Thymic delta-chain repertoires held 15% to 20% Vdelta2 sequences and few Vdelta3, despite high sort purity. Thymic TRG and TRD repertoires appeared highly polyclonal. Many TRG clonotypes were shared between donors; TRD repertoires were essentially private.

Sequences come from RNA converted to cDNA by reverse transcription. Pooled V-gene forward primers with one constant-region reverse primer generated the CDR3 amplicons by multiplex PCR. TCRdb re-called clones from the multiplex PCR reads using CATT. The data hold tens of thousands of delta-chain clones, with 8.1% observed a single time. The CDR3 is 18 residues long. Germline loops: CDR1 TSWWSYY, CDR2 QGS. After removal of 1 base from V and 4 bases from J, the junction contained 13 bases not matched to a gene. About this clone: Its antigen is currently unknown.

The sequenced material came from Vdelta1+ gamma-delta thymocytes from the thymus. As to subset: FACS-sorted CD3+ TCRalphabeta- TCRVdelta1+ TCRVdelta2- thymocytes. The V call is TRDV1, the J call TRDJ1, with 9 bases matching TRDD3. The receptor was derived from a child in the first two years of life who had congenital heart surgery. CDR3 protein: CALGEPPCRGIQGDKLIF. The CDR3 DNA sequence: TGTGCTCTTGGGGAACCCCCGTGCCGGGGGATACAAGGCGATAAACTCATCTTT.